Sequencing of this T cell receptor (beta chain) was carried out in a study of regulatory and conventional T cells in RAG deficiency. Generated by immunoSEQ multiplex PCR, the TCRdb table keeps only in-frame clones and is missing some. Of about 7,700 clones detected, over 85% appear once; the ten largest clones hold roughly 1.5%. Remarks on this clone: Its specificity is unknown.

Study results and caveats: In Omenn syndrome, Treg and Tconv repertoires overlapped >80%. Compared with controls, unique Treg TCR beta sequences dropped about 100-fold in Omenn syndrome and CID/AS. Shannon entropy fell and Simpson indices rose in RAG-deficient patients. Sorted Omenn CD25-high CD127-low cells may not be bona fide Tregs.

Genomic DNA came from blood regulatory T cells gated CD4+ CD25-high CD127-low. The same data also contributed to another study, on regulatory T cells. Per that paper: Primers: 52 TRBV forward and 13 TRBJ reverse.

The clonotype was recovered from a human donor in good health. The sequencing input was CD127- CD25+ CD4+ Tregs sorted from blood.

The CDR3 loop is CASSDQTGGNTEAFF. In nucleotides, the CDR3 is TGTGCCAGCAGTGACCAAACAGGGGGGAACACTGAAGCTTTCTTT. The V and J genes are TRBV6-4 and TRBJ1-1; 8 positions match TRBD1. Per the germline V gene, CDR1 is MRHNA and CDR2 is SNTAGT. The CDR3 contains 15 residues. The J segment lost 1 base and the V segment lost 2 bases, leaving 3 bases of the junction unmatched.